Following are 28 T cell receptor beta chains from one sample sequenced in a study of beta chain features in type 1 diabetes. The isolated RNA, all of it, was reverse transcribed, so expressed TCRB transcripts were what got sequenced. Sequenced by immunoSEQ multiplex PCR; TCRdb stores in-frame clones only, minus some. This sample carries over 600,000 clones, 9.5% to 15% of them seen once, and the ten largest clones take 0.095% to 0.15%. General study findings and limits: TCRB CDR3s from Type 1 diabetes patients were moderately but significantly shorter in all four CD4+ subsets.

No antigen has been identified for these receptors. The sequenced sample was naive CD4+ T cells from blood. Receptors were obtained from a man in his thirties or forties with type 1 diabetes.

The V call is TRBV28, the J call TRBJ2-3; possibly TRBD2 for D (5 bases). V was pared by 3 bases and J by 4 bases, with 20 bases between. Germline V gene sequence: CDR1 MDHEN, CDR2 SYDVKM. This CDR3 is 17 amino acids long. The CDR3 DNA reads TGTGCCAGCAGTTTCACCCGACACGGTCTTAGCGCAGATACGCAGTATTTT. This codes for CASSFTRHGLSADTQYF.

This clone was observed a few times. The CDR3 is CASSLPEMGEQFF. CDR3 coding DNA: TGCGCCAGCAGCCTACCCGAAATGGGGGAGCAGTTCTTC. The chain couples TRBV5-1 to TRBJ2-1; D is unclear. The V gene's germline CDR1 is SGHRS and CDR2 YFSETQ. Trimming cost V 4 bases and J 10 bases, with 15 bases left between them. The CDR3 is 13 residues long. The variable domain in full, with the rest retrieved from reference TRBV5-1 and TRBJ2-1, is KAGVTQTPRYLIKTRGQQVTLSCSPISGHRSVSWYQQTPGQGLQFLFEYFSETQRNKGNFPGRFSGRQFSNSRSEMNVSTLELGDSALYLCASSLPEMGEQFFGPGTRLTVL.

V and J are TRBV27 and TRBJ2-3, with 7 nucleotides matching TRBD2. V shed 7 bases, J shed 6 bases, and the junction held 16 bases outside the gene matches. This CDR3 contains 16 residues. CDR1 and CDR2 from the germline V gene are MNHEY and SMNVEV (reference sequence). Here the CDR3 reads CASTRTSSGFRDTQYF. The CDR3 DNA follows: TGTGCCAGCACCCGGACTAGTAGTGGTTTTCGCGATACGCAGTATTTT.

The J gene is TRBJ2-3, the V gene TRBV7-9; 8 bases map to TRBD1. Trimming cost V 2 bases and J 1 base; bases outside gene matches: 2. The germline CDR1 and CDR2 sequences are SEHNR and FQNEAQ (reference sequence). CDR3 length equals 15 residues. The CDR3 region is CASSLMGQGTDTQYF. In nucleotides, the CDR3 is TGTGCCAGCAGCTTAATGGGACAGGGCACAGATACGCAGTATTTT.

This chain connects TRBV2 to TRBJ2-1; maybe TRBD2 (6 bases). The germline CDR1 and CDR2 sequences are SNHLY and FYNNEI. The CDR3 has 12 amino acids. Trimming removed 3 bases from V and 9 bases from J, with 9 bases in between. The CDR3 protein is CASSEEGSEQFF. For the CDR3, the DNA is TGTGCCAGCAGTGAGGAGGGGAGTGAGCAGTTCTTC.

This clone was counted between two and nine times. The chain couples TRBV14 to TRBJ1-5; D unclear. The germline V and J ends were trimmed by 4 bases and 7 bases, with 17 bases remaining between them. CDR1 and CDR2 from the germline V gene are SGHDN and FVKESK. This CDR3 region has 15 residues. Here the CDR3 DNA reads TGTGCCAGCAGCCCGAGGGATCGGTCGGGGCAGCCCCAGCATTTT. Its translation: CASSPRDRSGQPQHF.

The CDR3 sequence is CASRPDSSNQPQHF. The CDR3 DNA follows: TGTGCCAGCAGGCCCGACAGTAGCAATCAGCCCCAGCATTTT. The genes are TRBV6-5 and TRBJ1-5; the D gene is possibly TRBD1 (5 bases). Trimming removed 6 bases from V and 0 bases from J, with 9 bases in between. The germline V gene encodes CDR1 MNHEY and CDR2 SVGAGI. This CDR3 is 14 amino acids long.

The chain employs TRBV7-2 and TRBJ1-1, with a tentative D call TRBD1 (5 bases). CDR3 length: 13 amino acids. Germline loops: CDR1 SGHTA, CDR2 FQGNSA. Trimming shortened V by 5 bases and J by 5 bases, and 12 bases separated the two germline ends. CDR3 DNA sequence: TGTGCCAGCAGCGTACCCCCAGGGACTGAAGCTTTCTTT. Translation gives CASSVPPGTEAFF.

The DNA for the CDR3 is TGTGCCAGCAGCCAGGCCGGGAACTATGGCTACACCTTC. Protein: CASSQAGNYGYTF. The chain employs TRBV9 and TRBJ1-2; D ambiguous. The germline V gene encodes CDR1 SGDLS and CDR2 YYNGEE. The length of the CDR3 is 13 residues. V lost 4 bases and J lost 2, with 9 bases in between.

This clone came up a few times. This sequence joins TRBV5-1 and TRBJ1-2; weak D call: TRBD1 (5 bases). CDR3 length: 13 amino acids. Germline lookup yields CDR1 SGHRS and CDR2 YFSETQ. Between the trimmed V and J ends, which lost 0 bases and 5 bases, there was a span of 8 bases. The CDR3 sequence is CASSLVAGYGYTF. The CDR3, as DNA: TGCGCCAGCAGCTTGGTAGCAGGGTATGGCTACACCTTC.

There are a few counts of this clone. The identical CDR3 is also encoded by other nucleotide sequences in the sample. This chain links TRBV11-3 with TRBJ1-6; D may be TRBD1 (6 bases). V was clipped by 1 base and J by 10 bases, with 11 bases between them. The CDR3 has 14 amino acids. Looked up from germline, CDR1 is SGHNT and CDR2 is YENEEA. CDR3 DNA: TGTGCCAGCAGCTTAGCCAGGGGAAACTCACCCCTCCACTTT. Translation gives CASSLARGNSPLHF.

This clone was observed a handful of times. This sequence joins TRBV18 and TRBJ2-7; D is tentatively TRBD1 or TRBD2 (5 bases each). Between the trimmed V and J ends, which lost 0 bases and 0 bases, there was a span of 6 bases. CDR1 is KGHSH, CDR2 LQKENI, per germline. There are 14 residues in the CDR3. The CDR3 region is CASSPPGVSYEQYF. As DNA, the CDR3 is TGTGCCAGCTCACCACCGGGGGTCTCCTACGAGCAGTACTTC.

The V and J genes are TRBV9 and TRBJ1-6; D uncertain. CDR1 is SGDLS and CDR2 is YYNGEE in the germline V gene. CDR3 size: 13 residues. Trimming removed 4 bases from V and 6 bases from J, with 8 bases in between. In DNA, the CDR3 is TGTGCCAGCAGCCCCGCAGCTAATTCACCCCTCCACTTT. This encodes CASSPAANSPLHF.

This rearrangement joins TRBV11-3 to TRBJ1-4; D is unclear. V dropped 2 bases and J dropped 8 bases, with 12 bases sitting between them. Germline lookup yields CDR1 SGHNT and CDR2 YENEEA. The CDR3 has 14 residues. Here the CDR3 reads CASSLSPSTEKLFF. For the CDR3, the DNA is TGTGCCAGCAGCTTATCCCCATCGACGGAAAAACTGTTTTTT.

This chain joins TRBV7-9 and TRBJ2-3; perhaps TRBD2 as D (7 bases). V was clipped by 11 bases and J by 0 bases, with 21 bases between them. Germline CDR1 SEHNR, CDR2 FQNEAQ (reference sequence). This CDR3 comprises 16 residues. Here the CDR3 reads CASSGGGGDSTDTQYF. In nucleotides, the CDR3 is TGTGCCTCCTCCGGAGGCGGGGGCGATAGCACAGATACGCAGTATTTT.

This clone appeared a few times. The chain combines TRBV29-1 with TRBJ2-1, with D possibly being TRBD2 (6 bases). V shed 3 bases and J shed 0 bases, with 18 bases lying between them. The CDR3 extends over 17 amino acids. The germline gives CDR1 SQVTM, CDR2 ANQGSEA. The CDR3 nucleotides are TGCAGCGTTGATACCGCGAGGGGACTGTACTCCTACAATGAGCAGTTCTTC. Translation gives CSVDTARGLYSYNEQFF.

The rearrangement joins TRBV23-1 to TRBJ1-5; the D is unclear. TRBV23-1 is marked as an open reading frame, function uncertain. V dropped 6 bases and J dropped 6 bases, with 15 bases sitting between them. The CDR3 extends over 14 amino acids. DNA for the CDR3: TGCGCCAGCAGAGTTGACGGAAAACTTCAGCCCCAGCATTTT. As protein: CASRVDGKLQPQHF.

This clone was counted between two and nine times. The rearrangement links TRBV6-5 to TRBJ2-7; TRBD2 is a possible D gene (5 bases). CDR1 and CDR2 (germline): MNHEY, SVGAGI. Trimming shortened V by 2 bases and J by 7 bases, and 18 bases separated the two germline ends. CDR3 length equals 15 residues. CDR3 in amino acids: CASSYPGLNTGEQYF. CDR3 DNA sequence: TGTGCCAGCAGTTACCCAGGTCTGAACACGGGGGAGCAGTACTTC.

This clone has more than one count but fewer than ten. This chain links TRBV23-1 with TRBJ2-7; D is uncertain. TRBV23-1 is assigned to the ORF class and has an uncertain function. Trimming took off 10 bases at V and 5 bases at J, with 6 bases between the two ends. The CDR3 consists of 9 residues. The CDR3 coding sequence is TGCGCCACCGGTCACGAGCAGTACTTC. This codes for CATGHEQYF.

This clone was recorded a few times. The chain combines TRBV16 with TRBJ1-2; D possibly corresponds to TRBD1 (5 bases). From germline, CDR1 is KGHSY and CDR2 FQNENV. V was shortened by 2 bases and J by 5 bases, with 9 bases between the two germline ends. CDR3 length: 13 residues. The CDR3 protein is CASSQIREYGYTF. In DNA, the CDR3 is TGTGCCAGCAGCCAAATCAGGGAATATGGCTACACCTTC.

There are a few counts of this clone. V is TRBV10-3 and J is TRBJ2-1, with D uncertain. V was clipped by 6 bases and J by 0 bases, with 9 bases between them. The germline V gene has CDR1 ENHRY and CDR2 SYGVKD. There are 14 residues in the CDR3. Here the CDR3 DNA reads TGTGCCATCAGACCTATAAGCTCCTACAATGAGCAGTTCTTC. This encodes CAIRPISSYNEQFF.

V is TRBV10-3 and J is TRBJ2-1; D may be TRBD1 or TRBD2 (5 bases each). Trimming took 10 bases from V and 8 from J, leaving 15 bases between them. The CDR3 length is 12 residues. Per germline, CDR1 ENHRY and CDR2 SYGVKD. The CDR3, as DNA: TGTGCCACGGGGACGGCGAGTGATGAGCAGTTCTTC. It yields the protein CATGTASDEQFF.

This clone has just a few counts. Germline and junction disagree at one end, which may indicate a read error. The same CDR3 arises from other DNA sequences in this sample as well. Here the CDR3 DNA reads TGTGCCAGCAGTTTGGACAGGGCGGCTGGGGCCAACGTCCTGACTTTC. Its protein is CASSLDRAAGANVLTF. The genes are TRBV5-4 and TRBJ2-6; 8 nucleotides agree with TRBD1. The CDR3 contains 16 residues. Looked up from germline, CDR1 is SGHNT and CDR2 is YYREEE (reference sequence).

This chain uses TRBV20-1 with TRBJ2-1; D uncertain. CDR3 length: 11 residues. CDR1 is DFQATT, CDR2 SNEGSKA, per germline (reference sequence). V lost 1 base and J lost 10, with 8 bases in between. CDR3 nucleotide sequence: TGCAGTGCTAGAGCGGATCACGAGCAGTTCTTC. This translates into CSARADHEQFF.

In this sample, this clone turned up a few times. The gene calls are TRBV30 and TRBJ1-2; D remains unclear. Trimming left V 0 bases short and J 0 bases short, with 14 bases between. CDR3 size: 16 residues. CDR1 and CDR2 (germline): GTSNPN, SVGIG (reference sequence). This CDR3 is CAWSVKRAFANYGYTF. The CDR3 region has the DNA TGTGCCTGGAGTGTAAAGCGCGCTTTTGCTAACTATGGCTACACCTTC. Supplemented by reference TRBV30 and TRBJ1-2, the full variable domain reads SQTIHQWPATLVQPVGSPLSLECTVEGTSNPNLYWYRQAAGRGLQLLFYSVGIGQISSEVPQNLSASRPQDRQFILSSKKLLLSDSGFYLCAWSVKRAFANYGYTFGSGTRLTVV.

The rearrangement uses TRBV6-1 and TRBJ1-1; maybe TRBD1 (5 bases). V shed 1 base and J shed 0 bases, with 9 bases lying between them. CDR3 length: 15 residues. The germline CDR1 and CDR2 sequences are MNHNS and SASEGT. CDR3 DNA sequence: TGTGCCAGCAGTGAAGGACAGATGTTGAACACTGAAGCTTTCTTT. Protein product: CASSEGQMLNTEAFF.

In its sample, this clone was seen a few times. The V call is TRBV2, the J call TRBJ2-6; 7 nucleotides agree with TRBD1. With 10 bases clipped from V and 0 bases from J, the junction kept 12 bases outside the gene matches. This CDR3 region has 17 residues. CDR1 and CDR2 from the germline V gene are SNHLY and FYNNEI. Here the CDR3 reads CATTTGDLYSGANVLTF. The CDR3 nucleotides are TGTGCCACTACCACAGGGGATTTGTACTCTGGGGCCAACGTCCTGACTTTC.

This chain's CDR3 is CASSQARQGRGYTF. The CDR3 DNA reads as TGTGCCAGCAGCCAAGCTCGACAGGGAAGAGGCTACACCTTC. V and J are TRBV14 and TRBJ1-2; TRBD1 agrees at 7 bases. CDR3 size: 14 residues. CDR1 and CDR2 (germline): SGHDN, FVKESK. V was pared by 1 base and J by 8 bases, with 7 bases of the junction left unmatched.